The 28 T cell receptor beta chains presented below share a single source sample, sequenced in a study of T cells after yellow fever vaccination. One entry per CDR3 protein, called by TCRdb with MiXCR from the 5' RACE reads. The data hold a few hundred thousand distinct CDR3 sequences, with approximately 4.2% observed a single time. Specimen: PBMCs, collected 5 days after the yellow fever booster vaccination. The source of these receptors is a man younger than 35 who received the YFV17D yellow fever vaccine.

CDR3 amino acids: CASRPPTDTQYF. For the CDR3, the DNA is TGTGCCAGCAGACCACCTACAGATACGCAGTATTTT. The genes are TRBV6-2 or TRBV6-3 and TRBJ2-3; D uncertain. There are 12 residues in the CDR3. Germline CDR1 reads MNHEY; CDR2 reads SVGEGT. The V and J ends lost 6 bases and 3 bases respectively, with 7 bases between them.

This clonotype turned up a few times. The rearrangement links TRBV7-9 to TRBJ2-3; the D is unclear. From germline, CDR1 is SEHNR and CDR2 FQNEAQ (reference sequence). Trimming stripped 6 bases from V and 2 bases from J, with 6 bases between. The CDR3 is 12 residues long. The DNA for the CDR3 is TGTGCCAGCAGTGAGATCACAGATACGCAGTATTTT. It codes for CASSEITDTQYF.

In its sample, this clonotype was seen a few times. The chain employs TRBV19 and TRBJ1-2; 8 nucleotides match TRBD1. V lost 3 bases to trimming and J lost 4 bases; unmatched junction nucleotides: 10. Germline CDR1 LNHDA, CDR2 SQIVND (reference sequence). CDR3 size: 16 residues. The CDR3 spells CASSIGTGRSSYGYTF. As DNA, the CDR3 is TGTGCCAGTAGTATTGGGACAGGCCGCTCTTCCTATGGCTACACCTTC. Drawing the rest from reference TRBV19 and TRBJ1-2, the complete variable domain is DGGITQSPKYLFRKEGQNVTLSCEQNLNHDAMYWYRQDPGQGLRLIYYSQIVNDFQKGDIAEGYSVSREKKESFPLTVTSAQKNPTAFYLCASSIGTGRSSYGYTFGSGTRLTVV.

V and J are TRBV28 and TRBJ2-7, with 9 bases fitting TRBD1. Looked up from germline, CDR1 is MDHEN and CDR2 is SYDVKM. The CDR3 loop spans 15 amino acids. Trimming at V came to 5 bases and at J to 4 bases, leaving 9 bases not matched to a gene. This CDR3 reads CASSSGQGHSYEQYV. In DNA, the CDR3 is TGTGCCAGCAGTAGCGGACAGGGGCATTCATACGAGCAGTACGTC.

This clonotype was observed a few times. This chain uses TRBV12-3 or TRBV12-4 with TRBJ2-1; D is uncertain. This CDR3 comprises 13 residues. Trimming stripped 7 bases from V and 4 bases from J, with 11 bases between. The CDR3 is CASTIVPYNEQFF. The DNA for the CDR3 is TGTGCCAGCACCATCGTCCCGTACAATGAGCAGTTCTTC.

The chain employs TRBV5-6 and TRBJ2-4, with D tentatively TRBD1 (5 bases). CDR1 SGHDT and CDR2 YYEEEE come from the germline V gene. Trimming removed 1 base from V and 8 bases from J, with 16 bases in between. The CDR3 is 15 amino acids. The chain's CDR3 is CASSLRNGAGHIQYF. The CDR3 nucleotides read TGTGCCAGCAGCTTGCGAAATGGTGCAGGGCACATTCAGTACTTC.

The chain uses TRBV10-3 and TRBJ2-7; D is possibly TRBD1 or TRBD2 (6 bases each). This CDR3 contains 11 residues. Germline CDR1 reads ENHRY; CDR2 reads SYGVKD. Trimming stripped 6 bases from V and 7 bases from J, with 10 bases between. This CDR3 reads CAIRGGGEQYV. In DNA form, the CDR3 reads TGTGCCATCAGGGGGGGCGGGGAGCAGTACGTC.

The V gene is TRBV20-1, the J gene TRBJ2-5; tentatively, D is TRBD1 or TRBD2 (5 bases each). This CDR3 has 15 amino acids. V shed 0 bases and J shed 4 bases, with 15 bases lying between them. Per germline, CDR1 DFQATT and CDR2 SNEGSKA (reference sequence). CDR3 bases: TGCAGTGCTAGAGACCCCCAAGGGGCGGGAGAGACCCAGTACTTC. Translating gives CSARDPQGAGETQYF.

The chain joins TRBV5-4 to TRBJ1-5; no reliable D call. CDR1 SGHNT and CDR2 YYREEE come from the germline V gene (reference sequence). The CDR3 is 12 residues long. Trimming took off 4 bases at V and 7 bases at J, with 9 bases between the two ends. CDR3 DNA: TGTGCCAGCAGCCCCTACGGGCAGCCCCAGCATTTT. It specifies CASSPYGQPQHF. The whole variable domain, filled in from reference TRBV5-4 and TRBJ1-5, reads ETGVTQSPTHLIKTRGQQVTLRCSSQSGHNTVSWYQQALGQGPQFIFQYYREEENGRGNFPPRFSGLQFPNYSSELNVNALELDDSALYLCASSPYGQPQHFGDGTRLSIL.

This clonotype was seen ten or more times. V usage is TRBV5-1 and J usage is TRBJ2-4; D is undetermined. Deletions cut 0 bases from V and 9 bases from J, with 10 bases between. The CDR3 has 13 residues. Per germline, CDR1 SGHRS and CDR2 YFSETQ. The CDR3 nucleotides are TGCGCCAGCAGCTTGGTCAGGTTAGCCATTCAGTACTTC. This gives the protein CASSLVRLAIQYF.

The gene calls are TRBV5-6 and TRBJ2-6, with 7 bases identical to TRBD2. Germline V CDR1 and CDR2: SGHDT, YYEEEE. The CDR3 covers 17 residues. V lost 7 bases and J lost 0; bases outside the gene matches: 10. The CDR3 DNA is TGTGCCAGCGGTCCGTGGGGGGGACTCTCTGGGGCCAACGTCCTGACTTTC. It codes for CASGPWGGLSGANVLTF.

This clonotype was detected a few times. This sequence joins TRBV5-6 and TRBJ1-3, with TRBD1 matching 7 bases. Per germline, CDR1 SGHDT and CDR2 YYEEEE. There are 14 residues in the CDR3. The V gene end was trimmed by 7 bases and the J gene end by 2 bases; junction bases not matched to a gene: 6. The CDR3 coding sequence is TGTGCCAGCGCTACAGGGGTCACTGGAAACACCATATATTTT. It specifies CASATGVTGNTIYF. Full variable domain (rest looked up from reference TRBV5-6 and TRBJ1-3): DAGVTQSPTHLIKTRGQQVTLRCSPKSGHDTVSWYQQALGQGPQFIFQYYEEEERQRGNFPDRFSGHQFPNYSSELNVNALLLGDSALYLCASATGVTGNTIYFGEGSWLTVV.

The CDR3 coding sequence is TGCGCCAGCAGCGATCCCGCACAGGGCGGCGAGCAGTACTTC. Amino acids: CASSDPAQGGEQYF. The genes are TRBV4-1 and TRBJ2-7, with a weak D call TRBD1 (6 bases). V shed 5 bases and J shed 6 bases, with 17 bases lying between them. Germline values: CDR1 MGHRA, CDR2 YSYEKL. The CDR3 is made up of 14 amino acids.

The table lists this clonotype with a count of one. The junction shows a germline mismatch at one end, possibly a read error. V usage is TRBV24-1 and J usage is TRBJ2-1; no definite D call. The CDR3 has 11 amino acids. Germline values: CDR1 KGHDR, CDR2 SFDVKD. Here the CDR3 DNA reads TGTGCCACCACTGATTACAATGAGCAGTTCTTC. This sequence encodes CATTDYNEQFF.

The V and J genes are TRBV24-1 and TRBJ1-2; no clear D gene. V was cut by 5 bases and J by 3 bases, with 15 bases left in between. Germline V lookup: CDR1 KGHDR, CDR2 SFDVKD. The CDR3 totals 15 residues. The CDR3 sequence is CATSVGSGADYGYTF. The DNA for the CDR3 is TGTGCCACCAGTGTGGGTTCAGGTGCAGACTATGGCTACACCTTC.

The V and J genes are TRBV15 and TRBJ1-2; D call uncertain. V was pared by 0 bases and J by 5 bases, with 13 bases between. The CDR3 contains 15 residues. Germline CDR1 is LNHNV and CDR2 is YYDKDF (reference sequence). The CDR3 region has the DNA TGTGCCACCAGCAGAGATCCGAGCCTGGGGTATGGCTACACCTTC. Translation gives CATSRDPSLGYGYTF.

The CDR3 here is CASSQLLAGNYEQYF. In DNA form, the CDR3 reads TGCGCCAGCAGCCAACTACTAGCGGGGAACTACGAGCAGTACTTC. The chain employs TRBV4-1 and TRBJ2-7; 10 bases map to TRBD2. V shed 2 bases, J shed 3 bases, and the junction held 4 bases outside the gene matches. Germline values: CDR1 MGHRA, CDR2 YSYEKL. This CDR3 region has 15 residues.

There are many counts of this clonotype. V usage is TRBV5-1 and J usage is TRBJ2-5; D is unresolved. Trimming took 4 bases from V and 2 from J, leaving 15 bases between them. The CDR3 consists of 15 residues. Per the germline V gene, CDR1 is SGHRS and CDR2 is YFSETQ. The CDR3 nucleotides read TGCGCCAGCAGCACACCCGCGAGAAGTCAAGAGACCCAGTACTTC. Translated, it gives CASSTPARSQETQYF.

CDR3 residues: CASTPQGSDQPQHF. In nucleotides, the CDR3 is TGTGCCAGCACCCCCCAGGGGAGTGATCAGCCCCAGCATTTT. This chain joins TRBV6-5 and TRBJ1-5, with TRBD1 as a possible D gene (6 bases). CDR1 and CDR2 from the germline V gene are MNHEY and SVGAGI. The CDR3 sequence is 14 residues long. The germline V and J ends were trimmed by 7 bases and 5 bases, with 15 bases remaining between them.

This clonotype was seen more than once but under ten times. The chain uses TRBV10-3 and TRBJ2-3; 9 nucleotides align to TRBD2. The CDR3 has 14 residues. The J segment lost 7 bases and the V segment lost 7 bases, leaving 9 bases of the junction unmatched. Germline V gene data show CDR1 as ENHRY and CDR2 as SYGVKD. The CDR3: CAINLAGGPNTQYF. The CDR3 coding sequence is TGTGCCATCAACCTGGCGGGGGGGCCGAATACGCAGTATTTT.

This clonotype was picked up a small number of times. The rearrangement uses TRBV20-1 and TRBJ2-7, with D maybe TRBD2 (5 bases). Germline loops: CDR1 DFQATT, CDR2 SNEGSKA (reference sequence). The ends were cut back, 2 bases at V and 2 bases at J, with 19 bases in the middle. CDR3 length equals 16 residues. The CDR3 DNA is TGCAGTGCTAGAAGCCGGGATGGGCCGCCGCCCTACGAGCAGTACTTC. It specifies CSARSRDGPPPYEQYF.

The chain links TRBV4-2 to TRBJ1-2; D is undetermined. The CDR3 loop spans 12 amino acids. Germline V lookup: CDR1 LGHNA, CDR2 YNFKEQ. V was clipped by 4 bases and J by 8 bases, with 11 bases between them. The DNA for the CDR3 is TGTGCCAGCAGCCCCCCCACCGGGGGCTACACCTTC. Protein: CASSPPTGGYTF.

The CDR3 region is CASSLAGGFSYTF. The CDR3, as DNA: TGCGCCAGCAGCTTGGCCGGAGGGTTCAGCTACACCTTC. The rearrangement joins TRBV5-1 to TRBJ1-2; no clear D gene. CDR3 length: 13 residues. The V end lost 0 bases, the J end lost 9 bases, and 12 bases lay between the germline ends. Germline CDR1 is SGHRS and CDR2 is YFSETQ. Full variable domain (outside the CDR3, taken from reference TRBV5-1 and TRBJ1-2): KAGVTQTPRYLIKTRGQQVTLSCSPISGHRSVSWYQQTPGQGLQFLFEYFSETQRNKGNFPGRFSGRQFSNSRSEMNVSTLELGDSALYLCASSLAGGFSYTFGSGTRLTVV.

This clonotype was observed a handful of times. V is TRBV7-9 and J is TRBJ2-1; D ambiguous. Trimming shortened V by 5 bases and J by 12 bases, and 17 bases separated the two germline ends. This CDR3 comprises 13 residues. CDR1 and CDR2 from the germline V gene are SEHNR and FQNEAQ (reference sequence). The DNA for the CDR3 is TGTGCCAGCAGCCCAGGTGGAGTGGGATGGCAGTTCTTC. Encoded protein: CASSPGGVGWQFF.

This clonotype was detected ten times or more. The V call is TRBV29-1, the J call TRBJ1-1; 7 nucleotides agree with TRBD1. This CDR3 is built from 14 residues. J gave up 5 bases and V 6 bases, and 12 bases lay outside the gene matches. The germline gives CDR1 SQVTM, CDR2 ANQGSEA. Here the CDR3 DNA reads TGCAGCGTACCCGACCGACAGGGATGGACTGAAGCTTTCTTT. Its translation is CSVPDRQGWTEAFF.

This clonotype has at least ten counts. The chain links TRBV20-1 to TRBJ1-1, with D maybe TRBD1 (6 bases). This CDR3 region has 16 residues. CDR1 and CDR2 (germline): DFQATT, SNEGSKA (reference sequence). V was pared by 5 bases and J by 3 bases, with 22 bases between. As DNA, the CDR3 is TGCAGTGCTCCTGTCCCTCGTGAGGGGGGGTACACTGAAGCTTTCTTT. It translates to CSAPVPREGGYTEAFF.

This clonotype has a handful of counts. V gene TRBV12-3 or TRBV12-4 combines with J gene TRBJ2-7; D might be TRBD1 or TRBD2, each matching 5 bases. The CDR3 sequence is 15 residues long. Trimming left V 5 bases short and J 2 bases short, with 16 bases between. In DNA form, the CDR3 reads TGTGCCAGCAGTGTAACCCCCGGGGCAACCTACGAGCAGTACTTC. As protein: CASSVTPGATYEQYF.

This clonotype was counted a few times. The chain recombines TRBV5-7 with TRBJ2-7; the D gene is possibly TRBD1 (6 bases). TRBV5-7 is filed as an ORF, its function uncertain. V was pared by 3 bases and J by 0 bases, with 7 bases between. This CDR3 is 13 amino acids long. In DNA, the CDR3 is TGTGCCAGCAGCTGGACAGTCTCCTACGAGCAGTACGTC. Translation: CASSWTVSYEQYV.